The 20 T cell receptor beta chains in this list originate from one sample, sequenced in a study of cytomegalovirus exposure and HLA in healthy donors. Primers included in the PCR were 60 Vbeta and 13 Jbeta primers. The protocol was immunoSEQ multiplex PCR, while the TCRdb copy is restricted to in-frame clones and leaves out a portion. The sample carries some 110,000 clones, about two thirds recorded once. Sequenced material: PBMCs. These receptors came from a man younger than 40 in good health and CMV-seropositive.

The chain uses TRBV9 and TRBJ2-1, with TRBD1 identical over 8 bases. Per germline, CDR1 SGDLS and CDR2 YYNGEE. This CDR3 is 14 amino acids long. Germline trimming cut 3 bases from V and 7 bases from J; bases unmatched to any gene: 6. The CDR3 coding sequence is TGTGCCAGCAGCGGGGAGACAGGGGCGAATGAGCAGTTCTTC. It translates to CASSGETGANEQFF.

The V and J genes are TRBV2 and TRBJ1-5; 7 bases agree with TRBD1. V was pared by 2 bases and J by 4 bases, with 5 bases of the junction left unmatched. This CDR3 spans 15 amino acids. Germline values: CDR1 SNHLY, CDR2 FYNNEI. CDR3 nucleotides: TGTGCCAGCAGTGAAAAGTTGGGACAGAATCAGCCCCAGCATTTT. Its translation: CASSEKLGQNQPQHF.

The chain recombines TRBV29-1 with TRBJ2-5, with D tentatively TRBD1 (5 bases). Germline CDR1 SQVTM, CDR2 ANQGSEA. The V gene lost 5 bases and the J gene lost 4 bases, with 17 bases spanning the gap. The CDR3 has 14 residues. The CDR3 loop is CSVIPSSTGETQYF. The CDR3 DNA follows: TGCAGCGTTATTCCCAGTAGCACAGGAGAGACCCAGTACTTC.

This clone showed up just once. This chain connects TRBV10-3 to TRBJ2-3; 7 nucleotides match TRBD2. The CDR3 has 16 amino acids. The J segment lost 0 bases and the V segment lost 4 bases, leaving 7 bases of the junction unmatched. Germline-derived CDR1 and CDR2 are ENHRY and SYGVKD. As DNA, the CDR3 is TGTGCCATCAGTGCGGGGCTAGCGGCTAGCACAGATACGCAGTATTTT. This gives the protein CAISAGLAASTDTQYF.

This chain connects TRBV27 to TRBJ2-1; tentative D call: TRBD2 (6 bases). Germline CDR1 and CDR2: MNHEY and SMNVEV (reference sequence). The CDR3 loop spans 18 amino acids. V was pared by 3 bases and J by 2 bases, with 20 bases between. The CDR3 here is CASSLGPRGPPPYNEQFF. For the CDR3, the DNA is TGTGCCAGCAGTTTGGGGCCGCGGGGCCCTCCCCCCTACAATGAGCAGTTCTTC.

The genes are TRBV7-9 and TRBJ2-1, with 8 bases aligning to TRBD1. Trimming removed 5 bases from V and 4 bases from J; junction bases left unmatched: 4. The CDR3 sequence is 14 residues long. Per the germline V gene, CDR1 is SEHNR and CDR2 is FQNEAQ (reference sequence). The CDR3 loop is CASSLGQGYNEQFF. In DNA form, the CDR3 reads TGTGCCAGCAGCCTCGGACAGGGTTACAATGAGCAGTTCTTC.

The chain joins TRBV4-3 to TRBJ2-2; 8 nucleotides line up with TRBD1. The CDR3 extends over 15 amino acids. With 4 bases clipped from V and 4 bases from J, the junction kept 5 bases outside the gene matches. In germline, CDR1 is LGHNA, CDR2 YSLEER. The CDR3 DNA sequence: TGCGCCAGCAGCCCGCGGACAGGGCTCACCGGGGAGCTGTTTTTT. It is translated as CASSPRTGLTGELFF.

The rearrangement links TRBV5-1 to TRBJ2-2; TRBD2 agrees at 8 bases. The V gene's germline CDR1 is SGHRS and CDR2 YFSETQ. The CDR3 totals 18 residues. The V and J ends lost 0 bases and 2 bases, in that order; junction bases with no gene match: 9. The CDR3 protein is CASSLAVQRGQNTGELFF. The CDR3 DNA reads as TGCGCCAGCAGCTTGGCCGTGCAGCGGGGGCAAAACACCGGGGAGCTGTTTTTT.

CDR3 DNA sequence: TGTGCCAGCAGCTTAGAGGCAGGGGAAGCTTTCTTT. It translates to CASSLEAGEAFF. This rearrangement joins TRBV13 to TRBJ1-1, with D perhaps matching TRBD1 (5 bases). The V and J ends lost 1 base and 8 bases respectively, with 8 bases between them. Per germline, CDR1 PRHDT and CDR2 FYEKMQ (reference sequence). The CDR3 is 12 amino acids.

V and J are TRBV7-9 and TRBJ2-4, with 11 bases matching TRBD2. CDR3 length equals 16 residues. CDR1 SEHNR and CDR2 FQNEAQ come from the germline V gene (reference sequence). V dropped 3 bases and J dropped 2; count of bases not matched to a gene: 3. Written as DNA, the CDR3 is TGTGCCAGCAGCTTCTGGACTAGCGGGTCCAAAAACATTCAGTACTTC. This gives the protein CASSFWTSGSKNIQYF.

The chain joins TRBV27 to TRBJ2-1; 7 nucleotides align to TRBD2. This CDR3 comprises 15 residues. Germline V gene lookup returns CDR1 MNHEY and CDR2 SMNVEV (reference sequence). Trimming cost V 8 bases and J 2 bases; bases outside gene matches: 9. The CDR3 loop reads CASEIRAGAYNEQFF. The CDR3 bases are TGTGCCAGCGAAATCCGGGCGGGGGCCTACAATGAGCAGTTCTTC.

The sample holds a few counts of this clone. The rearrangement joins TRBV27 to TRBJ1-5; 7 nucleotides match TRBD1. The germline gives CDR1 MNHEY, CDR2 SMNVEV (reference sequence). V trimming: 6 bases; J trimming: 6 bases; junction bases outside the gene matches: 5. The CDR3 sequence is 13 residues long. CDR3 bases: TGTGCCAGCAGCCGGACAGGAGGTCAGCCCCAGCATTTT. Translation gives CASSRTGGQPQHF.

The rearrangement uses TRBV19 and TRBJ2-2, with a tentative D call TRBD2 (5 bases). Trimming pared 3 bases from V and 2 bases from J, leaving 19 bases between. The germline V gene encodes CDR1 LNHDA and CDR2 SQIVND (reference sequence). The CDR3 is 18 amino acids. CDR3 sequence reads: CASSILAGRTINTGELFF. The CDR3 DNA is TGTGCCAGTAGTATCCTCGCGGGCCGAACGATCAACACCGGGGAGCTGTTTTTT.

The chain links TRBV5-1 to TRBJ2-4, with 8 bases lining up with TRBD1. Trimming removed 1 base from V and 3 bases from J; junction bases left unmatched: 12. Germline values: CDR1 SGHRS, CDR2 YFSETQ. This CDR3 spans 18 amino acids. CDR3 in DNA: TGCGCCAGCAGCTTGCCTACGACAGGGGATGATGACAAAAACATTCAGTACTTC. It codes for CASSLPTTGDDDKNIQYF.

The gene calls are TRBV6-5 and TRBJ2-3; maybe TRBD1 (5 bases). Germline loops: CDR1 MNHEY, CDR2 SVGAGI. V was trimmed by 2 bases and J by 0 bases, leaving 12 bases between them. The CDR3 sequence is 16 residues long. CDR3 sequence (DNA): TGTGCCAGCAGTTACGACAGAAGAACTAGCACAGATACGCAGTATTTT. It codes for CASSYDRRTSTDTQYF.

This clone has more than one count but fewer than ten. This sequence joins TRBV6-1 and TRBJ2-3; 7 bases agree with TRBD2. The trim removed 3 bases at V and 8 bases at J, leaving 5 bases unmatched. Germline assignment: CDR1 MNHNS and CDR2 SASEGT. The CDR3 length is 13 residues. CDR3 sequence (DNA): TGTGCCAGCAGTGATTTTGGGGGGGGTACGCAGTATTTT. This translates into CASSDFGGGTQYF.

J is TRBJ2-3 and V is TRBV1; TRBD2, the D gene given by the table, was not confirmed from the DNA. TRBV1 is labeled a pseudogene. The CDR3 covers 15 residues. The CDR3: CTSSPLAGGTDTQYF. DNA of the CDR3: TGCACCAGCAGCCCACTAGCGGGAGGCACAGATACGCAGTATTTT.

The chain recombines TRBV11-3 with TRBJ2-3; D might be TRBD2 (6 bases). The CDR3 extends over 14 amino acids. The ends were cut back, 5 bases at V and 3 bases at J, with 12 bases in the middle. Germline CDR1 is SGHNT and CDR2 is YENEEA. Here the CDR3 reads CASSPGTATDTQYF. The CDR3 DNA sequence: TGTGCCAGCAGCCCGGGGACTGCAACAGATACGCAGTATTTT.

This clone has just one count. The genes are TRBV7-6 and TRBJ1-4, with D perhaps matching TRBD1 (5 bases). Germline-derived CDR1 and CDR2 are SGHVS and FNYEAQ. The CDR3 is 14 residues long. V dropped 5 bases and J dropped 7 bases, with 14 bases sitting between them. The DNA of the CDR3 is TGTGCCAGCAGCCCCCAGGGATTAGGTGAAAAACTGTTTTTT. As protein: CASSPQGLGEKLFF.

This chain connects TRBV29-1 to TRBJ2-3, with 7 bases fitting TRBD2. Germline values: CDR1 SQVTM, CDR2 ANQGSEA. Germline trimming cut 1 base from V and 1 base from J; bases unmatched to any gene: 8. CDR3 size: 16 residues. In DNA, the CDR3 is TGCAGCGTTGAAGGGTACGGGGCGGGGGGCACAGATACGCAGTATTTT. This encodes CSVEGYGAGGTDTQYF.